This T cell receptor (beta chain) derives from a study of siplizumab effects on memory and regulatory T cells. Repertoires were generated with immunoSEQ multiplex PCR, while TCRdb's copy carries only in-frame clones and drops some. The data contain about 110,000 clones, roughly 94% of them singletons. Sequencing was done on a sample of Tregs sorted from blood. This clonotype was obtained from a human donor in good health.

Here the CDR3 DNA reads TGTGCCAGCAGGCCCCAGGGGGCGCTCCTTCAGCCCCAGCATTTT. Protein sequence: CASRPQGALLQPQHF. V and J are TRBV6-1 and TRBJ1-5; TRBD1 aligns across 8 bases. CDR1 MNHNS and CDR2 SASEGT come from the germline V gene. The CDR3 loop spans 15 amino acids. J lost 6 bases, V lost 6 bases, and 10 bases had no gene match.